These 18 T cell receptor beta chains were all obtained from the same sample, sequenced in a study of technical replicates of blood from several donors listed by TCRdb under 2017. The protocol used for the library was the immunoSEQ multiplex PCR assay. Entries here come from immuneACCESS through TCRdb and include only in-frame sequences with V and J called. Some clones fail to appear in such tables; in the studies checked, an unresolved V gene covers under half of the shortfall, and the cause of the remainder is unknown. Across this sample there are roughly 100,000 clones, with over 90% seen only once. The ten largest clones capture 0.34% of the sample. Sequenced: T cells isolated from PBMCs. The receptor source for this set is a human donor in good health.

The CDR3 is CASSQTRDRGIGAFF. For the CDR3, the DNA is TGCGCCAGCAGTCAAACCCGGGACAGGGGCATCGGGGCTTTCTTT. This rearrangement joins TRBV5-1 to TRBJ1-1; TRBD1 matches at 10 bases. This CDR3 contains 15 residues. V lost 5 bases to trimming and J lost 11 bases; unmatched junction nucleotides: 15. Looked up from germline, CDR1 is SGHRS and CDR2 is YFSETQ.

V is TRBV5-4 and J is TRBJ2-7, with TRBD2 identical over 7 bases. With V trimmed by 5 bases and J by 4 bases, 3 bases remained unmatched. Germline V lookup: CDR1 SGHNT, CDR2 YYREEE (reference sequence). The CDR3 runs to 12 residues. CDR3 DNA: TGTGCCAGCAGTTCGGGAGGTTACGAGCAGTACTTC. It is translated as CASSSGGYEQYF. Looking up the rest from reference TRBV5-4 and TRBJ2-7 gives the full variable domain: ETGVTQSPTHLIKTRGQQVTLRCSSQSGHNTVSWYQQALGQGPQFIFQYYREEENGRGNFPPRFSGLQFPNYSSELNVNALELDDSALYLCASSSGGYEQYFGPGTRLTVT.

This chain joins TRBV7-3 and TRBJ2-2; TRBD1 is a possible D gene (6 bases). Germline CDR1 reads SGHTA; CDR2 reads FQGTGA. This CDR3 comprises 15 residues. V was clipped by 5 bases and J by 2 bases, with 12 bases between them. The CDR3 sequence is CASSARDKNTGELFF. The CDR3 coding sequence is TGTGCCAGCAGCGCCCGGGACAAAAACACCGGGGAGCTGTTTTTT.

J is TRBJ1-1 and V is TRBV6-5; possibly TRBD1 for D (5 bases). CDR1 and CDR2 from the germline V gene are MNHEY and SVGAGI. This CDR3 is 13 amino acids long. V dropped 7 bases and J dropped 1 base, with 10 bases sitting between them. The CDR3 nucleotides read TGTGCCAGCACCTTAGGACAGAACACTGAAGCTTTCTTT. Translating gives CASTLGQNTEAFF.

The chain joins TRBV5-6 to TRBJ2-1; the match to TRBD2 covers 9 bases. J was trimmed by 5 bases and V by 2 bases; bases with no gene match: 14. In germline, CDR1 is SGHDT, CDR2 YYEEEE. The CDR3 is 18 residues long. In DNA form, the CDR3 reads TGTGCCAGCAGCTTATTCCTTAGCGGGAGAGGTCCCCACAATGAGCAGTTCTTC. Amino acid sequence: CASSLFLSGRGPHNEQFF.

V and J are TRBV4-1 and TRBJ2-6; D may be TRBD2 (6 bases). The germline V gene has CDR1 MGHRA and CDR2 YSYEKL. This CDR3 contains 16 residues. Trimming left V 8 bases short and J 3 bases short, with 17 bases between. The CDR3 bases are TGCGCCAGCGCCAGAGGAGGGTTTCTTGGGGCCAACGTCCTGACTTTC. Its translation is CASARGGFLGANVLTF.

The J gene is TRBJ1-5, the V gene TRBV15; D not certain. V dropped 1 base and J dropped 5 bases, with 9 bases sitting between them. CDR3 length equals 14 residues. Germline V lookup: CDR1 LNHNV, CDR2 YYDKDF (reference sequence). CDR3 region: CATSRGGWDQPQHF. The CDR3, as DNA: TGTGCCACCAGCAGAGGAGGTTGGGATCAGCCCCAGCATTTT.

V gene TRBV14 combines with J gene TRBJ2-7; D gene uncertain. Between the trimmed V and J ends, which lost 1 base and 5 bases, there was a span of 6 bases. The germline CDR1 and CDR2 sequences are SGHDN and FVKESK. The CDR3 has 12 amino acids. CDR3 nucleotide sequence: TGTGCCAGCAGCCAAGCAGGAAACGAGCAGTACTTC. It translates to CASSQAGNEQYF.

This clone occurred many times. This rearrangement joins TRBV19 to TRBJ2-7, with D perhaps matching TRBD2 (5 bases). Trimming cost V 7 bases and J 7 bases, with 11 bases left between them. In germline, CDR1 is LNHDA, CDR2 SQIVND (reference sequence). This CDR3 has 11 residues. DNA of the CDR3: TGTGCCAGTACCTATGGGGAGGAGCAGTACTTC. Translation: CASTYGEEQYF.

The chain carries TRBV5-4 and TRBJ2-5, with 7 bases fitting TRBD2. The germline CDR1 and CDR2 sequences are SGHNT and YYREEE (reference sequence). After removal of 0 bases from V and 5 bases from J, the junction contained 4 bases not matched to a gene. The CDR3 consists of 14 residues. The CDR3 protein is CASSLVGLGETQYF. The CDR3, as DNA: TGTGCCAGCAGCTTGGTAGGACTAGGGGAGACCCAGTACTTC.

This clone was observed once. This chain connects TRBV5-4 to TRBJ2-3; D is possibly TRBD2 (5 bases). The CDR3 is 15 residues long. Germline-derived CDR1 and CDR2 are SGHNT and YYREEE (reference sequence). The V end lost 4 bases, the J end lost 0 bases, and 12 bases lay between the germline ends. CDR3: CASSTAGSSTDTQYF. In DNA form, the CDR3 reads TGTGCCAGCAGCACCGCGGGCTCTAGCACAGATACGCAGTATTTT. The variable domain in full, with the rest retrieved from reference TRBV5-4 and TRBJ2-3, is ETGVTQSPTHLIKTRGQQVTLRCSSQSGHNTVSWYQQALGQGPQFIFQYYREEENGRGNFPPRFSGLQFPNYSSELNVNALELDDSALYLCASSTAGSSTDTQYFGPGTRLTVL.

This CDR3 reads CASGGLTRSGNTIYF. In DNA, the CDR3 is TGTGCCAGCGGGGGCTTGACCCGCTCTGGAAACACCATATATTTT. The V call is TRBV6-5, the J call TRBJ1-3; perhaps TRBD1 as D (6 bases). Deletions cut 8 bases from V and 0 bases from J, with 14 bases between. Germline loops: CDR1 MNHEY, CDR2 SVGAGI. This CDR3 is built from 15 residues.

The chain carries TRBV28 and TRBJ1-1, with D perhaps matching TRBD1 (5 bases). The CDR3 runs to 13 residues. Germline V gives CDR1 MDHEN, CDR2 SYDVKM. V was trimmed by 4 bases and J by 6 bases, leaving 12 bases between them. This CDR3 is CASSSQGAAEAFF. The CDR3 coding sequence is TGTGCCAGCAGTTCTCAAGGGGCGGCTGAAGCTTTCTTT.

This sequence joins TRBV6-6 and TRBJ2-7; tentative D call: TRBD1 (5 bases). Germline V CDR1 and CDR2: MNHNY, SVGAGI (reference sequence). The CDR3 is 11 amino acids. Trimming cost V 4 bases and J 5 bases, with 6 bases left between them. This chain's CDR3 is CASSSGNEQYF. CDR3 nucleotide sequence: TGTGCCAGCAGTTCAGGGAACGAGCAGTACTTC.

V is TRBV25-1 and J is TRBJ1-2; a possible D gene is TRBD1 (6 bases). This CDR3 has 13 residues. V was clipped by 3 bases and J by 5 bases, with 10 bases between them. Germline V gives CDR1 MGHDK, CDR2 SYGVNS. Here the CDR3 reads CASSDQGLYGYTF. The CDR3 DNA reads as TGTGCCAGCAGTGATCAGGGGCTGTATGGCTACACCTTC.

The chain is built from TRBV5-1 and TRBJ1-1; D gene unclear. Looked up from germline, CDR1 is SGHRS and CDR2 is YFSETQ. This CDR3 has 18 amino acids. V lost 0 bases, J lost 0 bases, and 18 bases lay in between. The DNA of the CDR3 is TGCGCCAGCAGCTTGGAATACTTTCGGGAGCCGGTGAACACTGAAGCTTTCTTT. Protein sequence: CASSLEYFREPVNTEAFF.

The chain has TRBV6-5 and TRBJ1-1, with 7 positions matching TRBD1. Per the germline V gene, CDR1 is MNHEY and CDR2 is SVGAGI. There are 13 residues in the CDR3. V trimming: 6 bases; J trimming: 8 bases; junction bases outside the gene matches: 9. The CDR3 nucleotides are TGTGCCAGCAGACTCGACAGGGAGTTGGAAGCTTTCTTT. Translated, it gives CASRLDRELEAFF.

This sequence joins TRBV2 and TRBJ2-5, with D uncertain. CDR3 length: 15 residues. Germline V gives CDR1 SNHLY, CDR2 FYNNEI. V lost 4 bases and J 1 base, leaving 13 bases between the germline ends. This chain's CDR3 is CASSGAGTTQETQYF. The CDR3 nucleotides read TGTGCCAGCAGTGGGGCAGGAACGACCCAAGAGACCCAGTACTTC.